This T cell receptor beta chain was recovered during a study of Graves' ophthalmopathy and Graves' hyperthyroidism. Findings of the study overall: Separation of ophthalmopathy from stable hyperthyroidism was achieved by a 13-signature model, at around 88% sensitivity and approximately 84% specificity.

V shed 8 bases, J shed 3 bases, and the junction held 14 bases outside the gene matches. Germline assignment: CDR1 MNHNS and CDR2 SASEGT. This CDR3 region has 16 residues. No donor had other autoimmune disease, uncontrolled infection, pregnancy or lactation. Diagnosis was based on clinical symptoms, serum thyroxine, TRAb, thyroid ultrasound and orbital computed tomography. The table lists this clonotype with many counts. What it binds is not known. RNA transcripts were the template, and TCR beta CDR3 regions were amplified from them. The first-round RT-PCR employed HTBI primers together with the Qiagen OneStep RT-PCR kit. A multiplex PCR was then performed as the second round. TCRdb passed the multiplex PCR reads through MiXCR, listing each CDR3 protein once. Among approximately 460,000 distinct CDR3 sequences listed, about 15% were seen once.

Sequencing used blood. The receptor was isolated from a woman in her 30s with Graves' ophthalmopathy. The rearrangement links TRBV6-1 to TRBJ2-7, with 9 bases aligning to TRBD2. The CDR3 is CASQRGAGNGRYEQYF. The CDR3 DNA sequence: TGTGCCAGCCAGCGGGGGGCGGGCAATGGGCGCTACGAGCAGTACTTC.